This is a list of T cell receptor beta chains from one sample in a study of lymphopenia after photon versus proton radiotherapy. Here immunoSEQ multiplex PCR was the method, and the copy in TCRdb shows in-frame clones only, minus some. The sample holds tens of thousands of clones, over 70% seen once. Here the sequenced sample was peripheral blood, taken from a patient treated with photon-based radiotherapy. The receptors stem from a man in his forties or fifties with gastric cancer. The CDR3 runs from the conserved cysteine through the conserved F or W. The D gene is left open where the match is weak. The size entry is marked missing in some rows and otherwise reads once, few, many or a size class.

D: .; size: .; J: TRBJ1-4; V: TRBV4-1; CDR3: CASSPSLGGNEKLFF; DNA: TGCGCCAGCAGCCCTTCATTGGGCGGGAATGAAAAACTGTTTTTT
D: .; size: .; J: TRBJ1-5; V: TRBV5-5; CDR3: CASSLGQGGSNQPQHF; DNA: TGTGCCAGCAGCTTGGGCCAGGGCGGTAGCAATCAGCCCCAGCATTTT
D: .; size: .; J: TRBJ2-2; V: TRBV5-1; CDR3: CASSLVDFWNTGELFF; DNA: TGCGCCAGCAGCTTGGTAGATTTTTGGAACACCGGGGAGCTGTTTTTT
D: TRBD1; size: once; J: TRBJ1-2; V: TRBV19; CDR3: CASSIGTGSYGYTF; DNA: TGTGCCAGTAGTATCGGGACAGGGTCCTATGGCTACACCTTC
D: .; size: .; J: TRBJ2-7; V: TRBV6-5; CDR3: CASSYSSTRGEQYF; DNA: TGTGCCAGCAGTTACTCCTCAACTAGGGGGGAGCAGTACTTC
D: TRBD1; size: .; J: TRBJ2-7; V: TRBV11-1; CDR3: CASSFSLAGTGGAYEQYF; DNA: TGTGCCAGCAGCTTTTCTCTCGCCGGGACAGGGGGCGCGTACGAGCAGTACTTC
D: .; size: .; J: TRBJ2-3; V: TRBV5-6; CDR3: CASSLEGRGTDTQYF; DNA: TGTGCCAGCAGCTTGGAGGGGCGCGGGACAGATACGCAGTATTTT
D: TRBD2; size: .; J: TRBJ2-1; V: TRBV30; CDR3: CARRAGTSGSSYNEQFF; DNA: TGTGCCCGGAGGGCAGGGACTAGCGGAAGCTCCTACAATGAGCAGTTCTTC
D: .; size: .; J: TRBJ2-5; V: TRBV7-3; CDR3: CASSPNAGNEETQYF; DNA: TGTGCCAGCAGCCCTAACGCGGGGAATGAGGAGACCCAGTACTTC
D: .; size: .; J: TRBJ2-3; V: TRBV7-9; CDR3: CASSFGATTDTQYF; DNA: TGTGCCAGCAGCTTCGGAGCTACCACAGATACGCAGTATTTT